This TCR beta chain was identified in a study of cytotoxic CD8 clonotypes in ibrutinib-treated CLL. This CDR3 contains 18 residues. The V segment lost 6 bases and the J segment 0 bases; nucleotides outside the gene matches: 13. CDR1 MDHEN and CDR2 SYDVKM come from the germline V gene. TCRdb keeps only in-frame clones here, not all; method: immunoSEQ multiplex PCR. The sample records approximately 91,000 clones, around 79% being singletons. This clone was counted a few times. The sequenced sample was PBMCs, obtained after 12 months of ibrutinib treatment. This clonotype was obtained from a human donor with chronic lymphocytic leukemia. The chain is built from TRBV28 and TRBJ2-1; 8 bases fit TRBD1. CDR3 sequence (DNA): TGTGCCAGCAGCACCGACAGGGGAGTGGGCAGCTCCTACAATGAGCAGTTCTTC. It encodes CASSTDRGVGSSYNEQFF.